The 23 T cell receptor beta chains below were found in one sample sequenced in a study of shared clonotypes between healthy human individuals. TCRdb's table, derived via immunoSEQ multiplex PCR, lists solely in-frame clones and lacks some. This sample has roughly 2,000,000 clones, with approximately 94% found just once. The naive CD8 population came from CD45RO-negative cells selected for CCR7, without terminally differentiated effector memory CD45RA+ cells. The sequenced material came from naive CD8+ T cells sorted from blood. The receptors come from a man younger than 35 in good health.

This clone was observed once. The genes are TRBV11-2 and TRBJ1-3; 10 bases map to TRBD1. CDR3 length: 17 residues. V was pared by 4 bases and J by 3 bases, with 9 bases of the junction left unmatched. Germline CDR1 is SGHAT and CDR2 is FQNNGV. The CDR3 coding sequence is TGTGCCAGCAGCTCACCGGGACAGGGGTCGAGTGGAAACACCATATATTTT. Encoded protein: CASSSPGQGSSGNTIYF.

The chain links TRBV7-8 to TRBJ2-7, with TRBD2 identical over 12 bases. The germline CDR1 and CDR2 sequences are SGHVS and FQNEAQ. The CDR3 spans 15 residues. J was trimmed by 5 bases and V by 4 bases; bases with no gene match: 6. The CDR3 here is CASSSPTSGSNEQYF. CDR3 in DNA: TGTGCCAGCAGCTCCCCGACTAGCGGGAGTAACGAGCAGTACTTC.

The chain links TRBV5-1 to TRBJ2-2; 13 nucleotides align to TRBD2. The length of the CDR3 is 17 residues. Trimming at V came to 4 bases and at J to 3 bases, leaving 6 bases not matched to a gene. The germline V gene has CDR1 SGHRS and CDR2 YFSETQ. In DNA form, the CDR3 reads TGCGCCAGCAGCACCGGACTAGCGGGAGAGGACACCGGGGAGCTGTTTTTT. Its protein product is CASSTGLAGEDTGELFF. Full variable domain (remainder filled in from reference TRBV5-1 and TRBJ2-2): KAGVTQTPRYLIKTRGQQVTLSCSPISGHRSVSWYQQTPGQGLQFLFEYFSETQRNKGNFPGRFSGRQFSNSRSEMNVSTLELGDSALYLCASSTGLAGEDTGELFFGEGSRLTVL.

The chain combines TRBV30 with TRBJ2-6; D unclear. V dropped 3 bases and J dropped 5 bases, with 11 bases sitting between them. Germline lookup yields CDR1 GTSNPN and CDR2 SVGIG (reference sequence). The CDR3 spans 14 residues. CDR3 coding DNA: TGTGCCTGGAGCGGAGTAACTAGGGCCAACGTCCTGACTTTC. Its protein is CAWSGVTRANVLTF.

This sequence joins TRBV4-3 and TRBJ1-1; 8 bases are shared with TRBD1. Germline loops: CDR1 LGHNA, CDR2 YSLEER. V was clipped by 4 bases and J by 5 bases; unmatched bases: 12. The CDR3 runs to 16 residues. The CDR3 DNA is TGCGCCAGCAGCCCCAGTCCCGGACAGGGCCTTACTGAAGCTTTCTTT. The encoded protein is CASSPSPGQGLTEAFF.

The V and J genes are TRBV4-3 and TRBJ2-3; D uncertain. The V gene lost 3 bases and the J gene lost 2 bases, with 12 bases spanning the gap. The CDR3 totals 15 residues. Per germline, CDR1 LGHNA and CDR2 YSLEER. The CDR3 loop reads CASSQGSSVTDTQYF. DNA of the CDR3: TGCGCCAGCAGCCAGGGGTCGTCTGTCACAGATACGCAGTATTTT.

Of note for this clone: The same CDR3 also results from other DNA sequences found in this sample. V and J are TRBV19 and TRBJ2-7; tentative D call: TRBD2 (6 bases). There are 13 residues in the CDR3. Trimming cost V 6 bases and J 2 bases, with 11 bases left between them. Per germline, CDR1 LNHDA and CDR2 SQIVND (reference sequence). CDR3 amino acids: CASSAGLAYEQYF. CDR3 sequence (DNA): TGTGCCAGTAGCGCGGGACTCGCCTACGAGCAGTACTTC.

V usage is TRBV6-1 and J usage is TRBJ2-1, with 8 nucleotides matching TRBD2. The V gene end was trimmed by 2 bases and the J gene end by 14 bases; junction bases not matched to a gene: 8. The CDR3 extends over 13 amino acids. Germline CDR1 is MNHNS and CDR2 is SASEGT. CDR3 sequence (DNA): TGTGCCAGCAGTGAATTTGGCCTAGCGGGTGAGTTCTTC. Amino acid sequence: CASSEFGLAGEFF.

A remark on this clone: At one end, the junction sequence differs from germline, possibly due to a read error. The genes are TRBV7-7 and TRBJ2-2; maybe TRBD1 (6 bases). The CDR3 consists of 14 residues. Germline V gives CDR1 SSHAT, CDR2 FNYEAQ (reference sequence). CDR3 in DNA: TGTGCTAGCAGCGCCGGGACACTTGCCGGGGAGCTGTTTTTT. Protein: CASSAGTLAGELFF. The full variable domain, rest sourced from reference TRBV7-7 and TRBJ2-2, is GAGVSQSPRYKVTKRGQDVTLRCDPISSHATLYWYQQALGQGPEFLTYFNYEAQPDKSGLPSDRFSAERPEGSISTLTIQRTEQRDSAMYRCASSAGTLAGELFFGEGSRLTVL.

The chain employs TRBV10-2 and TRBJ2-1, with 9 bases that match TRBD2. Germline V lookup: CDR1 WSHSY, CDR2 SAAADI. CDR3 length: 16 residues. The J segment lost 6 bases and the V segment lost 2 bases, leaving 8 bases of the junction unmatched. The DNA of the CDR3 is TGCGCCAGCAGTGAGCCTCGACTAGCGGCTAGCAATGAGCAGTTCTTC. Protein: CASSEPRLAASNEQFF.

The rearrangement uses TRBV5-1 and TRBJ1-6; possibly TRBD1 for D (6 bases). Trimming pared 4 bases from V and 6 bases from J, leaving 11 bases between. CDR1 SGHRS and CDR2 YFSETQ come from the germline V gene. This CDR3 region has 14 residues. For the CDR3, the DNA is TGCGCCAGCAGCGTAGACAGGACTAATTCACCCCTCCACTTT. It specifies CASSVDRTNSPLHF.

The chain combines TRBV13 with TRBJ2-1, with D perhaps TRBD2 (6 bases). The V end lost 5 bases, the J end lost 1 base, and 15 bases lay between the germline ends. From germline, CDR1 is PRHDT and CDR2 FYEKMQ (reference sequence). This CDR3 is 16 amino acids long. CDR3 in DNA: TGTGCCAGCAGCGCGGAGACTAGTCTATCCTACAATGAGCAGTTCTTC. Encoded protein: CASSAETSLSYNEQFF.

The chain has TRBV6-6 and TRBJ2-7, with TRBD2 identical over 7 bases. V shed 7 bases and J 4 bases; nucleotides not matched to a gene: 7. Germline CDR1 and CDR2: MNHNY and SVGAGI (reference sequence). The CDR3 extends over 13 amino acids. CDR3 protein: CASTPAGFYEQYF. The CDR3 DNA follows: TGTGCCAGCACTCCAGCGGGATTTTACGAGCAGTACTTC.

The sample holds a few counts of this clone. CDR3 sequence reads: CASSVDRASYEQYF. The CDR3 DNA is TGTGCCAGCAGTGTCGACAGGGCCTCCTACGAGCAGTACTTC. V and J are TRBV6-1 and TRBJ2-7, with 7 bases aligning to TRBD1. V lost 4 bases to trimming and J lost 0 bases; unmatched junction nucleotides: 3. Germline loops: CDR1 MNHNS, CDR2 SASEGT. This CDR3 is 14 amino acids long.

This clone was detected only once. This chain joins TRBV28 and TRBJ2-5; D is uncertain. The CDR3 contains 13 residues. Trimming left V 5 bases short and J 2 bases short, with 9 bases between. Germline loops: CDR1 MDHEN, CDR2 SYDVKM. The CDR3: CASSRQLQETQYF. The CDR3 coding sequence is TGTGCCAGCAGTCGCCAGCTACAAGAGACCCAGTACTTC.

The gene calls are TRBV18 and TRBJ2-7, with TRBD1 matching over 8 bases. Trimming took 4 bases from V and 9 from J; bases not matched to a gene: 11. CDR1 is KGHSH, CDR2 LQKENI, per germline. The CDR3 is 14 residues long. The CDR3 DNA is TGTGCCAGCTCACTACAGGGGGAGGATTATAGGCAGTACTTC. Residues: CASSLQGEDYRQYF.

Only one count was recorded for this clone. Other DNA variants within this sample encode the same CDR3. The chain links TRBV9 to TRBJ2-7; 9 nucleotides agree with TRBD2. V lost 2 bases, J lost 4 bases, and 4 bases stayed unmatched. This CDR3 is 14 amino acids long. The germline gives CDR1 SGDLS, CDR2 YYNGEE. The CDR3 protein is CASSVDSGSYEQYF. In DNA form, the CDR3 reads TGTGCCAGCAGCGTGGATAGCGGGAGTTACGAGCAGTACTTC.

The chain recombines TRBV29-1 with TRBJ2-1; D might be TRBD1 (10 bases). CDR1 and CDR2 (germline): SQVTM, ANQGSEA. Trimming removed 0 bases at V and 4 bases at J, with 22 bases between. The length of the CDR3 is 18 residues. CDR3 region: CSVEEDRGREGLYNEQFF. For the CDR3, the DNA is TGCAGCGTTGAAGAAGACAGGGGGCGGGAGGGACTTTACAATGAGCAGTTCTTC.

The chain combines TRBV10-1 with TRBJ2-1; D uncertain. Germline CDR1 reads WNHNN; CDR2 reads SYGVQD (reference sequence). There are 13 residues in the CDR3. The V end lost 3 bases, the J end lost 8 bases, and 11 bases lay between the germline ends. The CDR3 DNA reads TGCGCCAGCAGTGAAGTATTGGCAGATGAGCAGTTCTTC. Translating it yields CASSEVLADEQFF.

The sample holds one count of this clone. This CDR3 is CASSQDLGEGSYEQYF. The CDR3 DNA is TGCGCCAGCAGCCAAGATTTGGGGGAGGGGTCCTACGAGCAGTACTTC. V and J are TRBV4-3 and TRBJ2-7; 7 bases match TRBD2. Unmatched junction bases numbered 6, after V lost 0 bases and J lost 1 base. The CDR3 sequence is 16 residues long. From germline, CDR1 is LGHNA and CDR2 YSLEER.

The genes are TRBV2 and TRBJ1-1, with D maybe TRBD1 (5 bases). Germline CDR1 reads SNHLY; CDR2 reads FYNNEI. This CDR3 contains 13 residues. Trimming cost V 10 bases and J 0 bases, with 12 bases left between them. The CDR3 DNA reads as TGTGCCATCCTCGGGGGAGTGAACACTGAAGCTTTCTTT. It translates to CAILGGVNTEAFF.

CDR3 bases: TGCGCCACCCTCGGGGGGCGCGAAACTGAAGCTTTCTTT. Amino acid sequence: CATLGGRETEAFF. The V call is TRBV5-1, the J call TRBJ1-1; a weak D match, TRBD1 (6 bases). The ends were cut back, 9 bases at V and 5 bases at J, with 17 bases in the middle. Looked up from germline, CDR1 is SGHRS and CDR2 is YFSETQ. The CDR3 loop spans 13 amino acids.

The chain has TRBV7-3 and TRBJ2-3; D might be TRBD1 or TRBD2, each matching 5 bases. Trimming stripped 5 bases from V and 6 bases from J, with 12 bases between. CDR1 SGHTA and CDR2 FQGTGA come from the germline V gene. The CDR3 totals 13 residues. DNA of the CDR3: TGTGCCAGCAGCCCGACCGAGGGGGATACGCAGTATTTT. Protein sequence: CASSPTEGDTQYF.